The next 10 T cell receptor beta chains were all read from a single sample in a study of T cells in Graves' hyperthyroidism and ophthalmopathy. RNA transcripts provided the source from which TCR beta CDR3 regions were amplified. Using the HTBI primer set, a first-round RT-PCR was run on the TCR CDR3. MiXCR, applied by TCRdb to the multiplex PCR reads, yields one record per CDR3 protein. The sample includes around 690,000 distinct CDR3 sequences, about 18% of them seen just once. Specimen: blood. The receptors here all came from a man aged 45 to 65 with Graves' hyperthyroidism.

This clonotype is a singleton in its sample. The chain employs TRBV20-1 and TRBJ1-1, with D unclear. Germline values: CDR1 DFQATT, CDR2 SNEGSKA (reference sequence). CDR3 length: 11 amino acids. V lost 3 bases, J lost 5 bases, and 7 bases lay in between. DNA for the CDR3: TGCAGTGCTAGGGGGATTACTGAAGCTTTCTTT. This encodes CSARGITEAFF.

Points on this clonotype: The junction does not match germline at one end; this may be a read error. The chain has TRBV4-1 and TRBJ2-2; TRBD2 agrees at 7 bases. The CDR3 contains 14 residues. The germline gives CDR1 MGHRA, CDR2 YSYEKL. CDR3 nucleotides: TGCGCCAGCAGCCAAGTGACTAGCACCAGGGAGCTGTTTTTT. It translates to CASSQVTSTRELFF.

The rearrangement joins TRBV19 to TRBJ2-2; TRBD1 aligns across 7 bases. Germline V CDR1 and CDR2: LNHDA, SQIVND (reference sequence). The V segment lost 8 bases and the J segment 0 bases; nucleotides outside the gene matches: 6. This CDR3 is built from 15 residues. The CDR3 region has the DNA TGTGCCAGTCAAACCGACAGGGCGAACACCGGGGAGCTGTTTTTT. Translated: CASQTDRANTGELFF.

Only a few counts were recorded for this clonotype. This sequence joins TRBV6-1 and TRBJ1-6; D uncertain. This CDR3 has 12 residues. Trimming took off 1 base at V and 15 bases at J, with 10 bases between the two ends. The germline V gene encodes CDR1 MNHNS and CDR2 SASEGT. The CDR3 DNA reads TGTGCCAGCAGTGAAGAAGGTGGTCGCCTCCACTTT. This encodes CASSEEGGRLHF.

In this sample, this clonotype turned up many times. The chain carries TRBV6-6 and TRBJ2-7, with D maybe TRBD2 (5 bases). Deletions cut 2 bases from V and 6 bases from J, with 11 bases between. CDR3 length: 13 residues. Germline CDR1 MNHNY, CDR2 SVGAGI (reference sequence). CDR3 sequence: CASSYPEDSEQYF. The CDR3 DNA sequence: TGTGCCAGCAGTTACCCCGAGGACTCCGAGCAGTACTTC.

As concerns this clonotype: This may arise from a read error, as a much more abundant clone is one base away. In DNA, the CDR3 is TGCGCCAGCAGCCCAACTACGGGACCCCCAGAAGAAAAACTGTCTTTT. It codes for CASSPTTGPPEEKLSF. V is TRBV5-1 and J is TRBJ1-4; TRBD1 is a possible D gene (5 bases). CDR3 length equals 16 residues. CDR1 is SGHRS, CDR2 YFSETQ, per germline.

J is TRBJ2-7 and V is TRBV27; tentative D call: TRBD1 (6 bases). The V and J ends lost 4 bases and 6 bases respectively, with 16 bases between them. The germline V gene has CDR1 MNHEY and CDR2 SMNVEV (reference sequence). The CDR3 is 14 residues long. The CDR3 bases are TGTGCCAGCAGTTCGTACAGGGCGGGTCGCGAGCAGTACTTC. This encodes CASSSYRAGREQYF.

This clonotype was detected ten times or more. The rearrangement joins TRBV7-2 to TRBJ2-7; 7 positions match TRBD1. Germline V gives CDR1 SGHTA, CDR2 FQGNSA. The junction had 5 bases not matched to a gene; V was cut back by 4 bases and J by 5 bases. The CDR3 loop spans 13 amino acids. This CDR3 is CASSYDRANEQYF. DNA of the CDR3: TGTGCCAGCAGCTACGACAGGGCTAACGAGCAGTACTTC.

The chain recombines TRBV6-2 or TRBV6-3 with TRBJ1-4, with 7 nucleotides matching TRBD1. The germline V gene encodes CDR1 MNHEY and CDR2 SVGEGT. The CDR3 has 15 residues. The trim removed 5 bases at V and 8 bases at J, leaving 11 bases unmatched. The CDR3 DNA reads TGTGCCAGCAGTCCGGACAGGAGAGGGTCGGAAAAACTGTTTTTT. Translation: CASSPDRRGSEKLFF.

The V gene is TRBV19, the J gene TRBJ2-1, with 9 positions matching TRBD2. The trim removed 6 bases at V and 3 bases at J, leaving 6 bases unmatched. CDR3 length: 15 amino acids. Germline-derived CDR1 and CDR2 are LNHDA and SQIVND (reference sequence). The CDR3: CASRELAGLYNEQFF. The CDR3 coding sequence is TGTGCCAGTAGAGAACTAGCGGGCCTCTACAATGAGCAGTTCTTC.